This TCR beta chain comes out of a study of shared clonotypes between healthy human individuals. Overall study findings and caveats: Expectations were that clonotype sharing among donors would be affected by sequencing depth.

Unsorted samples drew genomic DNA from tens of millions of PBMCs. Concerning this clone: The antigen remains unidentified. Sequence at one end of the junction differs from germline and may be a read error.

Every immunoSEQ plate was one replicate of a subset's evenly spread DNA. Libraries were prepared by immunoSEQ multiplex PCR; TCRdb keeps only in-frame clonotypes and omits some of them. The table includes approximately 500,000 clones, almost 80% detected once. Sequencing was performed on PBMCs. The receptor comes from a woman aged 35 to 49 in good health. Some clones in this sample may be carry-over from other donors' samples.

The CDR3 loop is CGSSLEPAGRGFMNTEAFF. The CDR3 coding sequence is TGTGGCAGCAGCTTAGAACCCGCCGGGCGCGGTTTCATGAACACTGAAGCTTTCTTT. The V gene is TRBV7-3, the J gene TRBJ1-1; D is uncertain. Germline lookup yields CDR1 SGHTA and CDR2 FQGTGA. CDR3 length equals 19 residues. Full variable domain (missing parts from reference TRBV7-3 and TRBJ1-1): GAGVSQTPSNKVTEKGKYVELRCDPISGHTALYWYRQSLGQGPEFLIYFQGTGAADDSGLPNDRFFAVRPEGSVSTLKIQRTERGDSAVYLCGSSLEPAGRGFMNTEAFFGQGTRLTVV.